The rows below give T cell receptor beta chains drawn from one sample of a study of T cell changes during pregnancy in multiple sclerosis. TCRdb's table, derived via immunoSEQ multiplex PCR, lists solely in-frame clones and lacks some. The sample has about 18,000 clones, approximately 90% seen once. The sequences come from CD4+ T cells from peripheral blood mononuclear cells, collected in the first trimester of pregnancy. Receptors were obtained from a female donor in good health, enrolled as a control in a pregnancy study. The CDR3 runs from the conserved cysteine through the conserved F or W. The D gene is left open where the match is weak. For some rows the clone size is stated as once, few or many, or as a class when expanded; others skip it.

V gene,clone size,J gene,D gene,CDR3 DNA,CDR3 protein
TRBV7-8,-,TRBJ2-1,-,TGTGCCAGCAGCTTAAAACTAGGCGCCCCCAATGAGCAGTTCTTC,CASSLKLGAPNEQFF
TRBV10-3,-,TRBJ2-1,TRBD2,TGTGCCATCACCTCGGGACTAGCGGGGGGCAATGAGCAGTTCTTC,CAITSGLAGGNEQFF
TRBV28,-,TRBJ2-7,TRBD2,TGTGCCAGCAATCCTAGCGGGCCCTACGAGCAGTACTTC,CASNPSGPYEQYF
TRBV7-2,-,TRBJ2-5,TRBD2,TGTGCCAGCAGCCCGCGGGGGGATACAGAAGAGACCCAGTACTTC,CASSPRGDTEETQYF
TRBV19,-,TRBJ2-3,-,TGTGCCAGTGGAGGTGGGGTCGATACGCAGTATTTT,CASGGGVDTQYF
TRBV6-4,once,TRBJ2-1,TRBD2,TGTGCCAGCAGCGCGGGACTAGCGATCTCCTCCTACAATGAGCAGTTCTTC,CASSAGLAISSYNEQFF
TRBV5-1,-,TRBJ2-1,TRBD2,TGCGCCAGCAGCGCGGCGGGGGACTACAATGAGCAGTTCTTC,CASSAAGDYNEQFF
TRBV6-4,-,TRBJ2-3,TRBD1,TGTGCCAGCAGTGATCAACAGGGGGATTTAGATACGCAGTATTTT,CASSDQQGDLDTQYF
TRBV7-9,-,TRBJ2-7,-,TGTGCCAGCAGCCTCTCCTACGAGCAGTACTTC,CASSLSYEQYF
TRBV4-2,once,TRBJ2-7,-,TGTGCCAGCAGCCAAGAAGTCTCTCCCAGGGCCTCCTACGAGCAGTACTTC,CASSQEVSPRASYEQYF
TRBV11-3,-,TRBJ2-1,-,TGTGCCAGCAGCCCAGAAATCAATGAGCAGTTCTTC,CASSPEINEQFF
TRBV6-1,-,TRBJ2-7,TRBD2,TGTGCCAGCAGTGAGGGAGGGCCGCGCGAGCAGTACTTC,CASSEGGPREQYF
TRBV6-5,-,TRBJ1-1,-,TGTGCCAGCAGTTACACGGGTCTAAGTGAGAACACTGAAGCTTTCTTT,CASSYTGLSENTEAFF
TRBV28,few,TRBJ1-5,-,TGTGCCGGCCGCAAGTCCAATCAGCCCCAGCATTTT,CAGRKSNQPQHF
TRBV7-2,-,TRBJ1-2,TRBD1,TGTGCCAGCAGCTTATATACAGGGGGCGGCGGCTACACCTTC,CASSLYTGGGGYTF
TRBV6-6,-,TRBJ1-2,-,TGTGCCAGCAGTTACGGAGGGCGACAGTATGGCTACACCTTC,CASSYGGRQYGYTF
TRBV7-4,-,TRBJ2-1,TRBD1,TGTGCCAGCAGCCCCGGACAGGGAAAGAATGAGCAGTTCTTC,CASSPGQGKNEQFF
TRBV5-4,-,TRBJ1-1,-,TGTGCCAGCAGCTTGGTTCCAGGCCCTAACACTGAAGCTTTCTTT,CASSLVPGPNTEAFF
TRBV29-1,-,TRBJ2-7,TRBD1,TGCAGCGTTGGCCGGGACAGGTTAGGGGAGCAGTACTTC,CSVGRDRLGEQYF
TRBV11-2,-,TRBJ2-1,TRBD2,TGTGCCAGCAGCTTAGGCGGGAGTTTTAGGAATGAGCAGTTCTTC,CASSLGGSFRNEQFF
TRBV19,-,TRBJ1-2,-,TGTGCCAGTAGTATAGTACAGGGCGGCGGTGGCTACACCTTC,CASSIVQGGGGYTF
TRBV27,-,TRBJ1-2,TRBD1,TGTGCCAGCAGCCGACAGGGGGGGCCTCTAAATGGCTACACCTTC,CASSRQGGPLNGYTF
TRBV9,-,TRBJ2-5,-,TGTGCCAGCAGCGTAGGGGGAGCGTACCAAGAGACCCAGTACTTC,CASSVGGAYQETQYF
TRBV28,-,TRBJ2-7,-,TGTGCCAGCAGTTTTTCCCATCTGGCGGGTAGCTACGAGCAGTACTTC,CASSFSHLAGSYEQYF
TRBV11-1,-,TRBJ2-3,TRBD2,TGTGCCAGCAGCGCCCGAGGTAGCGGGAAAAGCACAGATACGCAGTATTTT,CASSARGSGKSTDTQYF
TRBV11-3,-,TRBJ2-3,-,TGTGCCAGCAGCTTCAGTAGGGCGGGGATCACAGATACGCAGTATTTT,CASSFSRAGITDTQYF
TRBV6-1,-,TRBJ2-4,-,TGTGCCAGCAGTGAAATTGGACTAGCCAAAAACATTCAGTACTTC,CASSEIGLAKNIQYF
TRBV7-2,-,TRBJ1-5,TRBD1,TGTGCCAGCAGCCCAGGGGGCAGCGATCAGCCCCAGCATTTT,CASSPGGSDQPQHF
TRBV13,few,TRBJ1-1,TRBD1,TGTGCCAGCAACACACAGGGGTTAACTGAAGCTTTCTTT,CASNTQGLTEAFF
TRBV5-8,-,TRBJ2-3,TRBD1,TGTGCCAGCAGTTCACCCGGGACAGGGACCGGATTTTCGGCGCAGTATTTT,CASSSPGTGTGFSAQYF
TRBV10-3,-,TRBJ1-1,-,TGTGCCATCAGGGTCGCAGGCCAGGGCGCTGAAGCTTTCTTT,CAIRVAGQGAEAFF
TRBV7-9,-,TRBJ2-2,-,TGTGCCAGCAGCTTAGCGCTCGGCGGGGTGACCGGGGAGCTGTTTTTT,CASSLALGGVTGELFF
TRBV18,-,TRBJ1-1,-,TGTGCCAGCTCACCGAAAGCAGGGGACACTGAAGCTTTCTTT,CASSPKAGDTEAFF
TRBV29-1,-,TRBJ1-5,-,TGCAGCGTTCCGGGACATTATAGCAATCAGCCCCAGCATTTT,CSVPGHYSNQPQHF
TRBV30,-,TRBJ2-5,TRBD2,TGTGCCTGGAGTGTACTCGCGGGGGGCCAAGAGACCCAGTACTTC,CAWSVLAGGQETQYF
TRBV6-5,-,TRBJ2-2,TRBD2,TGTGCCAGCAGTTACCGGGGACTAGCGGTCACCGGGGAGCTGTTTTTT,CASSYRGLAVTGELFF
TRBV5-1,-,TRBJ2-1,TRBD2,TGCGCCAGCAGCACGTGGACTAGCGTGAGCTCCTACAATGAGCAGTTCTTC,CASSTWTSVSSYNEQFF
TRBV5-4,-,TRBJ1-1,-,TGTGCCAGCAGCTTGGGCAGGGAAACTGAAGCTTTCTTT,CASSLGRETEAFF
TRBV10-3,-,TRBJ2-5,TRBD2,TGTGCCATCAGTGATTCGGCTAGCGGAAAGAGCCAGTACTTC,CAISDSASGKSQYF
TRBV27,-,TRBJ2-7,-,TGTGCCAGCAGTTTTGGCAGGGGCTACGAGCAGTACTTC,CASSFGRGYEQYF
TRBV10-3,few,TRBJ2-7,-,TGTGCCATCAGTGGCCAGGATACCTACGAGCAGTACTTC,CAISGQDTYEQYF
TRBV6-5,-,TRBJ2-7,TRBD1,TGTGCCAGCCGACAGGGAACCTACGAGCAGTACTTC,CASRQGTYEQYF
TRBV5-1,-,TRBJ1-1,-,TGCGCCAGCAGCTTCTCGACAGTGAACACTGAAGCTTTCTTT,CASSFSTVNTEAFF
TRBV6-5,-,TRBJ1-2,-,TGTGCCAGCAGTTACTCCCCGCGGGGCTCCTATGGCTACACCTTC,CASSYSPRGSYGYTF
TRBV14,-,TRBJ2-5,TRBD1,TGTGCCAGCACCCGGGGACAGGGAATCGGAGAGACCCAGTACTTC,CASTRGQGIGETQYF
TRBV2,-,TRBJ1-2,-,TGTGCCAGCAGTGAGGCCGTAGCTGGTTTTGGCTACACCTTC,CASSEAVAGFGYTF